These 5 T cell receptor beta chains share one sample of origin, sequenced in a study of T cell repertoires in cytomegalovirus infection. TCRdb passed the reads through MiXCR, listing each CDR3 protein once. The sample has about 740,000 distinct CDR3 sequences, about a third seen once; the top ten hold around 2.6%. Sequencing input: PBMCs. The receptor source for this set is a human donor in good health (CMV status not recorded). Some clones in this sample may be carry-over from other donors' samples.

In this sample, this clonotype turned up many times. The J gene is TRBJ2-3, the V gene TRBV7-2, with D unclear. Germline CDR1 and CDR2: SGHTA and FQGNSA. The CDR3 has 12 amino acids. The germline V and J ends were trimmed by 0 bases and 2 bases, with 0 bases remaining between them. CDR3 amino acids: CASSLATDTQYF. For the CDR3, the DNA is TGTGCCAGCAGCTTAGCCACAGATACGCAGTATTTT.

Comment on this clonotype: The conserved phenylalanine or tryptophan is not found at the CDR3 terminus, so this likely reflects a read error. The chain is built from TRBV6-6 and TRBJ2-6; tentative D call: TRBD1 (5 bases). The CDR3 covers 18 residues. Germline lookup yields CDR1 MNHNY and CDR2 SVGAGI (reference sequence). V was shortened by 6 bases and J by 0 bases, with 18 bases between the two germline ends. CDR3 loop: CASSGTGTSFSGANVLTL. CDR3 sequence (DNA): TGTGCCAGCAGCGGTACAGGTACCAGCTTCTCTGGGGCCAACGTCCTGACTTTA.

This sequence joins TRBV5-1 and TRBJ2-7, with a tentative D call TRBD1 (5 bases). Trimming left V 3 bases short and J 4 bases short, with 14 bases between. The CDR3 covers 14 residues. Germline CDR1 and CDR2: SGHRS and YFSETQ. The CDR3 is CASSSQGAGYEQYF. The CDR3 DNA sequence: TGCGCCAGCAGCTCGCAGGGCGCAGGTTACGAGCAGTACTTC.

This clonotype was seen more than once but under ten times. The genes are TRBV28 and TRBJ2-7; a weak D match, TRBD2 (5 bases). V dropped 3 bases and J dropped 2 bases, with 14 bases sitting between them. This CDR3 has 15 residues. Germline V gene lookup returns CDR1 MDHEN and CDR2 SYDVKM. CDR3 bases: TGTGCCAGCAGTTTTGAGGGAGAAGCCCCCTACGAGCAGTACTTC. It yields the protein CASSFEGEAPYEQYF.

This clonotype was picked up many times. The CDR3 coding sequence is TGTGCCAGCAGCAGCACCCAAGGTGGCACCTATGGCTACACCTTC. Protein: CASSSTQGGTYGYTF. The V gene is TRBV7-9, the J gene TRBJ1-2; D not resolved. This CDR3 spans 15 amino acids. Per the germline V gene, CDR1 is SEHNR and CDR2 is FQNEAQ (reference sequence). V lost 5 bases and J lost 4, with 17 bases in between. Full variable domain (missing parts from reference TRBV7-9 and TRBJ1-2): DTGVSQNPRHKITKRGQNVTFRCDPISEHNRLYWYRQTLGQGPEFLTYFQNEAQLEKSRLLSDRFSAERPKGSFSTLEIQRTEQGDSAMYLCASSSTQGGTYGYTFGSGTRLTVV.